This paragraph covers one T cell receptor beta chain sequence. Its cognate antigen has yet to be identified. Per-base quality was not reported, and no clone a single base away is much larger than it. The data are from a study of shared T cell receptors in the human thymus (TCRdb year 2021). For context, the study as a whole: The study examined how the human thymus generates shared, self-reactive T-cell receptor alpha chains.

The method was the immunoSEQ multiplex PCR assay. This is the immuneACCESS table as TCRdb keeps it, with only in-frame sequences that have V and J called. A part of the clones is gone; compared with another copy, unresolved V genes explain less than half, and the rest is unexplained. In this sample the table shows 600,000 or so clones, around 87% of which occur a single time. Roughly 0.0089% of the sample is in the top ten clones. The CDR3 sequence holds 16 residues, the cysteine and phenylalanine included. The retained sequence is limited to the CDR3, 48 bases, with the frame set at the first base. Based on the germline V gene, the CDR1 and CDR2 sequences are SGHDT and YYEEEE. The V and J ends are trimmed by 7 bases and 2 bases, leaving 22 bases between them. The sample was also linked to a second study, of human thymus T cells. The second study's authors report: Donors were immunologically healthy infants undergoing open corrective cardiac surgery for congenital heart defects in Finland. The thymus tissue came from surgical resects taken out during corrective cardiac surgery. V and J gene segment usage appeared biased in both thymic and peripheral blood repertoires. The related research reported highly overlapping thymic TCR repertoires among unrelated individuals. The study characterized TCR alpha and beta repertoires from under ten infant thymus samples and a few related peripheral blood samples. The cohort included over five male and a couple of female infants, with donor ages spanning 7 to 244 days. After being mechanically released from the tissue, thymocytes were kept at -70 degrees C in pellets of roughly 10-30 million cells. Genomic DNA was extracted from frozen cell pellets with a QIAsymphony instrument. The immunoSEQ multiplex PCR assay was used to amplify the TCRB and TCRAD loci from a standardized amount of quality-controlled genomic DNA. The amplicons spanned the V(D)J region and were long enough to cover the CDR3 and allow V and J genes to be identified. The commercial immunoSEQ service was used to sequence amplicons on an Illumina platform. Corrections for primer bias and sequencing errors followed previously described methods, while TCRAD and TCRB definitions were based on the IMGT database. The repertoires were analysed using immunoSEQ Analyzer 3.0 and VDJTools for basic statistics, V/J segment usage, diversity estimates, rarefaction and pairwise overlap. Diversity was estimated with Chao1, ChaoE, Efron-Thisted, Shannon and inverse Simpson indices, and also on datasets down-sampled to the smallest sample. Repertoire overlap was assessed by strict matching of CDR3 nucleotide sequence, V gene and J gene, and clustering was done by Jaccard-based multidimensional scaling. Thymus samples yielded on average around 810,000 unique TCRB clonotypes, compared with 80,000 to 95,000 from blood samples.

The receptor comes from a boy younger than two with a congenital heart defect. Donor details come from another sample of the same person, matched by shared clones. The chain uses TRBV5-6 and TRBJ2-7, with TRBD1 as a weak D call on 6 bases. Sequencing input: thymocytes. In nucleotide form, the sequence is TGTGCCAGCGGATGTTACGGGACATCCTGCCCCTACGAGCAGTACTTC. Translated, it reads CASGCYGTSCPYEQYF.